This TCR beta chain was profiled in a study of blood T cell repertoires in COVID-19. On the study more broadly: T cells, B-cell-depleted T cells, or PBMCs provided the cDNA or gDNA that served as material.

CDR1 SGHNT and CDR2 YENEEA come from the germline V gene. The CDR3 spans 15 residues. J was trimmed by 6 bases and V by 6 bases; bases with no gene match: 7. Sequencing used immunoSEQ multiplex PCR; TCRdb keeps in-frame clones, though not all of them. The repertoire has roughly 87,000 clones, roughly 82% of them found once; the top ten carry 20% to 30%. The chain uses TRBV11-3 and TRBJ2-1; the match to TRBD2 covers 11 bases. Sequenced input: peripheral blood. The sequence came from a human donor in a cohort sampled during active COVID-19. CDR3 coding DNA: TGTGCCAGCAGTCTTACTAGCGGGAGTGGCAATGAGCAGTTCTTC. This sequence encodes CASSLTSGSGNEQFF.